These 27 T cell receptor beta chains originate from one sample sequenced in a study of shared clonotypes between healthy human individuals. Produced via immunoSEQ multiplex PCR; TCRdb's table is partial and in-frame only. This table has fewer than 850,000 clones, approximately 75% appearing once. Sequenced input: memory CD4+ T cells sorted from blood. The subset: CD45RA-negative fraction. The receptors originated from a young woman in good health.

The rearrangement uses TRBV28 and TRBJ2-7; 7 nucleotides agree with TRBD1. V was clipped by 4 bases and J by 4 bases; unmatched bases: 19. This CDR3 comprises 18 residues. Germline V gene sequence: CDR1 MDHEN, CDR2 SYDVKM. The CDR3 spells CASSWNIGRTGAIYEQYF. Written as DNA, the CDR3 is TGTGCCAGCAGTTGGAATATCGGGCGGACAGGAGCGATATACGAGCAGTACTTC.

The rearrangement joins TRBV2 to TRBJ2-7, with TRBD1 matching 9 bases. This CDR3 has 15 amino acids. The V gene's germline CDR1 is SNHLY and CDR2 FYNNEI. With V trimmed by 6 bases and J by 3 bases, 9 bases remained unmatched. CDR3 nucleotides: TGTGCCAGCAGCTTTGCCGGGACAGGGATCTACGAGCAGTACTTC. Amino acid sequence: CASSFAGTGIYEQYF.

The V call is TRBV2, the J call TRBJ2-3, with 7 bases fitting TRBD2. The CDR3 totals 14 residues. J was trimmed by 2 bases and V by 4 bases; bases with no gene match: 3. Germline V gene sequence: CDR1 SNHLY, CDR2 FYNNEI. The CDR3 reads CASSVLAHTDTQYF. CDR3 bases: TGTGCCAGCAGTGTACTAGCGCACACAGATACGCAGTATTTT.

This clone was picked up a small number of times. CDR3 coding DNA: TGTGCCAGCAGCTTTCAGGGGGTAAACGAGCAGTACTTC. The encoded protein is CASSFQGVNEQYF. This chain links TRBV11-2 with TRBJ2-7; 7 nucleotides align to TRBD1. The CDR3 runs to 13 residues. CDR1 is SGHAT, CDR2 FQNNGV, per germline. The V and J ends lost 3 bases and 5 bases, in that order; junction bases with no gene match: 4.

The rearrangement links TRBV5-1 to TRBJ2-7; TRBD1 aligns across 7 bases. The CDR3 spans 15 residues. Germline V gene sequence: CDR1 SGHRS, CDR2 YFSETQ. After removal of 7 bases from V and 6 bases from J, the junction contained 16 bases not matched to a gene. The CDR3, as DNA: TGCGCCAGCGGACAAGGGACAGCCGGCCTAGGCGAGCAGTACTTC. Translated, it gives CASGQGTAGLGEQYF.

The J gene is TRBJ2-5, the V gene TRBV5-1, with TRBD2 matching over 9 bases. From germline, CDR1 is SGHRS and CDR2 YFSETQ. The CDR3 is 16 residues long. J lost 2 bases, V lost 0 bases, and 5 bases had no gene match. DNA for the CDR3: TGCGCCAGCAGCTTGGCCGGGCTAGCGGGGCAAGAGACCCAGTACTTC. Residues: CASSLAGLAGQETQYF.

The gene calls are TRBV28 and TRBJ1-3, with TRBD1 identical over 10 bases. The CDR3 consists of 18 residues. J was trimmed by 5 bases and V by 7 bases; bases with no gene match: 17. In germline, CDR1 is MDHEN, CDR2 SYDVKM. The CDR3 nucleotides read TGTGCCAGCAAGGGCCCCCAAGGGACAGGGGCGCGAAGAAACACCATATATTTT. This translates into CASKGPQGTGARRNTIYF.

This clone was counted only a few times. J is TRBJ2-5 and V is TRBV28, with 9 positions matching TRBD2. The better agreement between TRBJ2-7 and the DNA end casts doubt on the J call. The CDR3 contains 15 residues. Germline V CDR1 and CDR2: MDHEN, SYDVKM. The CDR3: CASSQGTSILYEQYF. The CDR3, as DNA: TGTGCCAGCAGCCAAGGGACTAGCATCCTCTACGAGCAGTACTTC.

This rearrangement joins TRBV6-6 to TRBJ1-5; tentatively, D is TRBD1 (5 bases). Germline values: CDR1 MNHNY, CDR2 SVGAGI (reference sequence). Trimming shortened V by 5 bases and J by 3 bases, and 14 bases separated the two germline ends. The CDR3 is made up of 15 amino acids. CDR3 nucleotides: TGTGCCAGCAGTAAGAAGACAGACAACAATCAGCCCCAGCATTTT. It codes for CASSKKTDNNQPQHF.

Points on this clone: This likely traces to a read error, being one base from a far larger clone. This same CDR3 is encoded by further DNA sequences in the sample. This CDR3 is CASSLNTEAFF. Written as DNA, the CDR3 is TGTGCCAGCAGTTTAAACACTGAAGCTTTCTTT. This chain links TRBV2 with TRBJ1-1; D gene ambiguous. Germline V gene data show CDR1 as SNHLY and CDR2 as FYNNEI. This CDR3 is built from 11 residues. V was pared by 5 bases and J by 2 bases, with 3 bases between.

The CDR3 sequence is CASSLNSAGELFF. The CDR3 nucleotides read TGTGCCAGCAGTTTAAACTCCGCCGGGGAGCTGTTTTTT. The chain links TRBV28 to TRBJ2-2; D not resolved. Germline V gives CDR1 MDHEN, CDR2 SYDVKM. V was cut by 2 bases and J by 6 bases, with 7 bases left in between. There are 13 residues in the CDR3.

With regard to this clone: This sample includes further DNA sequences coding for the same CDR3. The chain couples TRBV19 to TRBJ1-5; 10 bases line up with TRBD1. The CDR3 sequence is 15 residues long. Unmatched junction bases numbered 3, after V lost 5 bases and J lost 2 bases. Germline V gives CDR1 LNHDA, CDR2 SQIVND (reference sequence). As DNA, the CDR3 is TGTGCCAGTAGTCGACAGGGGGCGGGCAATCAGCCCCAGCATTTT. This gives the protein CASSRQGAGNQPQHF.

The rearrangement joins TRBV7-2 to TRBJ2-7; TRBD1 might be the D (5 bases). Germline loops: CDR1 SGHTA, CDR2 FQGNSA. Trimming removed 5 bases from V and 2 bases from J, with 16 bases in between. This CDR3 has 15 amino acids. Here the CDR3 DNA reads TGTGCCAGCAGCCCAGTAACAGGTTTTGCCTACGAGCAGTACTTC. This translates into CASSPVTGFAYEQYF. The full variable domain, with the rest looked up from reference TRBV7-2 and TRBJ2-7, is GAGVSQSPSNKVTEKGKDVELRCDPISGHTALYWYRQSLGQGLEFLIYFQGNSAPDKSGLPSDRFSAERTGGSVSTLTIQRTQQEDSAVYLCASSPVTGFAYEQYFGPGTRLTVT.

This sequence joins TRBV30 and TRBJ2-3; 7 nucleotides align to TRBD2. Germline V gene lookup returns CDR1 GTSNPN and CDR2 SVGIG (reference sequence). The J segment lost 4 bases and the V segment lost 3 bases, leaving 10 bases of the junction unmatched. The CDR3 covers 15 residues. This chain's CDR3 is CAWSPGAGAADTQYF. The CDR3 nucleotides read TGTGCCTGGAGCCCTGGGGCGGGAGCAGCAGATACGCAGTATTTT.

The CDR3 sequence: CASSQVAQPYEQYF. In DNA, the CDR3 is TGTGCCAGCAGCCAAGTAGCCCAACCTTACGAGCAGTACTTC. The V and J genes are TRBV14 and TRBJ2-7; D is ambiguous. The CDR3 sequence is 14 residues long. The germline V gene has CDR1 SGHDN and CDR2 FVKESK. The V end was cut by 1 base, the J end by 4 bases, with 11 bases between.

The chain is built from TRBV12-5 and TRBJ2-1, with 10 bases lining up with TRBD2. CDR3 size: 16 residues. In germline, CDR1 is LGHNT, CDR2 FRNRAP. V was clipped by 3 bases and J by 8 bases; unmatched bases: 10. For the CDR3, the DNA is TGTGCTAGTGGTTTCTCCGGGACTAGCGAAGTCTATGAGCAGTTCTTC. This gives the protein CASGFSGTSEVYEQFF.

There are a few counts of this clone. This chain connects TRBV30 to TRBJ1-2, with D possibly matching TRBD1 (5 bases). Germline V CDR1 and CDR2: GTSNPN, SVGIG (reference sequence). V dropped 2 bases and J dropped 0 bases, with 10 bases sitting between them. CDR3 length: 14 residues. The CDR3 loop reads CAWSTGTSNYGYTF. The DNA of the CDR3 is TGTGCCTGGAGTACCGGGACTTCTAACTATGGCTACACCTTC.

There are a few counts of this clone. J is TRBJ2-2 and V is TRBV11-3, with D perhaps matching TRBD2 (5 bases). Germline V gene lookup returns CDR1 SGHNT and CDR2 YENEEA. The CDR3 has 15 amino acids. V dropped 5 bases and J dropped 5 bases, with 15 bases sitting between them. This CDR3 is CASSPTVGGTGELFF. CDR3 coding DNA: TGTGCCAGCAGCCCAACGGTAGGAGGTACCGGGGAGCTGTTTTTT.

The J gene is TRBJ1-1, the V gene TRBV29-1; 9 nucleotides match TRBD1. This CDR3 is built from 13 residues. Germline CDR1 reads SQVTM; CDR2 reads ANQGSEA. V lost 7 bases to trimming and J lost 5 bases; unmatched junction nucleotides: 8. The DNA for the CDR3 is TGCAGCGGGGGAAGGGGACAGGGAACTGAAGCTTTCTTT. Translating it yields CSGGRGQGTEAFF.

This CDR3 reads CASSPGTGAGNTIYF. CDR3 sequence (DNA): TGTGCCAGTAGCCCGGGGACAGGGGCTGGAAACACCATATATTTT. J is TRBJ1-3 and V is TRBV19; TRBD1 matches at 10 bases. The junction had 4 bases not matched to a gene; V was cut back by 6 bases and J by 2 bases. Germline lookup yields CDR1 LNHDA and CDR2 SQIVND (reference sequence). CDR3 length: 15 amino acids. The entire variable domain, with the rest obtained from reference TRBV19 and TRBJ1-3, is as follows: DGGITQSPKYLFRKEGQNVTLSCEQNLNHDAMYWYRQDPGQGLRLIYYSQIVNDFQKGDIAEGYSVSREKKESFPLTVTSAQKNPTAFYLCASSPGTGAGNTIYFGEGSWLTVV.

The rearrangement uses TRBV7-9 and TRBJ2-6; the D is unclear. V gave up 6 bases and J gave up 11 bases, with 26 bases separating them. Germline loops: CDR1 SEHNR, CDR2 FQNEAQ (reference sequence). This CDR3 contains 17 residues. In nucleotides, the CDR3 is TGTGCCAGCAGTTGGACCGGAACAGCTCAGAGCGCACACGTCCTGACTTTC. This translates into CASSWTGTAQSAHVLTF.

The V and J genes are TRBV6-4 and TRBJ2-5; D might be TRBD1 or TRBD2, each matching 5 bases. The CDR3 consists of 15 residues. CDR1 and CDR2 (germline): MRHNA, SNTAGT. V dropped 2 bases and J dropped 7 bases, with 17 bases sitting between them. DNA for the CDR3: TGTGCCAGCAGTGACCCAAAAGGACGGGACGGGACCCAGTACTTC. It encodes CASSDPKGRDGTQYF.

The chain is built from TRBV21-1 and TRBJ1-4. TRBV21-1 is a recognized pseudogene. The CDR3 runs to 13 residues. CDR3 DNA: TGTGCCAGCAGCATCCAGCCTAATGAAAAACTGTTTTTT. As protein: CASSIQPNEKLFF.

This chain uses TRBV9 with TRBJ2-7, with 13 bases lining up with TRBD2. The V and J ends lost 6 bases and 4 bases, in that order; junction bases with no gene match: 10. Germline lookup yields CDR1 SGDLS and CDR2 YYNGEE. The CDR3 is made up of 16 amino acids. The CDR3: CASTPGGTSGIYEQYF. The DNA for the CDR3 is TGTGCCAGCACCCCGGGTGGGACTAGCGGGATATACGAGCAGTACTTC.

The chain links TRBV7-7 to TRBJ2-2, with a tentative D call TRBD2 (6 bases). Per the germline V gene, CDR1 is SSHAT and CDR2 is FNYEAQ (reference sequence). This CDR3 has 18 amino acids. Trimming cost V 4 bases and J 6 bases, with 24 bases left between them. Written as DNA, the CDR3 is TGTGCCAGCAGCTGGCGCGGTCCGAGGGAGGTCGAAGCCGGGGAGCTGTTTTTT. This codes for CASSWRGPREVEAGELFF. Looking up the rest from reference TRBV7-7 and TRBJ2-2 gives the full variable domain: GAGVSQSPRYKVTKRGQDVTLRCDPISSHATLYWYQQALGQGPEFLTYFNYEAQPDKSGLPSDRFSAERPEGSISTLTIQRTEQRDSAMYRCASSWRGPREVEAGELFFGEGSRLTVL.

Comments on this clone: The same CDR3 arises from other DNA sequences in this sample as well. The V gene is TRBV28, the J gene TRBJ2-3, with D possibly matching TRBD2 (6 bases). Trimming removed 2 bases from V and 3 bases from J, with 6 bases in between. Germline CDR1 MDHEN, CDR2 SYDVKM. The CDR3 extends over 13 amino acids. CDR3 residues: CASSLAGTDTQYF. For the CDR3, the DNA is TGTGCCAGCAGTTTAGCGGGGACAGATACGCAGTATTTT. Using reference TRBV28 and TRBJ2-3 for the parts outside the CDR3, the full variable domain is DVKVTQSSRYLVKRTGEKVFLECVQDMDHENMFWYRQDPGLGLRLIYFSYDVKMKEKGDIPEGYSVSREKKERFSLILESASTNQTSMYLCASSLAGTDTQYFGPGTRLTVL.

The chain links TRBV30 to TRBJ1-2; a weak D match, TRBD1 (5 bases). V gave up 5 bases and J gave up 7 bases, with 17 bases separating them. Germline-derived CDR1 and CDR2 are GTSNPN and SVGIG (reference sequence). CDR3 length: 13 amino acids. In DNA form, the CDR3 reads TGTGCCTGGGCCCCACACCCCGGGGGTGGCTACACCTTC. The encoded protein is CAWAPHPGGGYTF.